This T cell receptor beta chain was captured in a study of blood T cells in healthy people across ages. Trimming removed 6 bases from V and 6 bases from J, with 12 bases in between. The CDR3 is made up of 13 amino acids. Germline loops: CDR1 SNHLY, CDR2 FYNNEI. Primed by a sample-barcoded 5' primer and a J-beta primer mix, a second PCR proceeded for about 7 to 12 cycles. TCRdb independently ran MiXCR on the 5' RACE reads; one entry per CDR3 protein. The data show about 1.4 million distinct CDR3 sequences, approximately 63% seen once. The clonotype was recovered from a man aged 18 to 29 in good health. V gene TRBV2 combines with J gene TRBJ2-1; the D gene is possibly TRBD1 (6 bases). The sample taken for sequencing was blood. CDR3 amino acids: CASSRPRGNEQFF. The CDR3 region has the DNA TGTGCCAGCAGCCGACCCAGGGGCAATGAGCAGTTCTTC.